This T cell receptor beta chain was captured in a study of blood T cell repertoires in COVID-19. The CDR3 consists of 18 residues. Germline assignment: CDR1 ENHRY and CDR2 SYGVKD. The V segment lost 2 bases and the J segment 5 bases; nucleotides outside the gene matches: 11. The cohort comprised adults aged 18 to 89 years residing in approximately 25 US areas. The authors' processing: Quantification of nucleated cells was approximated via reference gene primer amplification. Only in-frame clones appear in the TCRdb table, and some are missing; sequencing was by immunoSEQ multiplex PCR. Clone size and V and J calls were adopted from that table, with D and trimming inferred from the DNA. Of approximately 260,000 clones in the sample, under 90% are singletons; the top ten hold around 1.9%. This clone was observed a single time.

This clonotype originated in a woman aged 55-70 years who had recovered from COVID-19. J is TRBJ2-1 and V is TRBV10-3; TRBD2 agrees at 11 bases. The sequenced sample consisted of PBMCs or T cells enriched from blood (not recorded which). The CDR3 bases are TGTGCCATCAGTGAGAGTACCGGGACTAGCGGACTTCACAATGAGCAGTTCTTC. This translates into CAISESTGTSGLHNEQFF.